This passage covers 25 T cell receptor beta chains from one sample sequenced in a study of blood T cells in healthy people across ages. Using a J-beta primer mix together with a sample-barcoded 5' primer, a second PCR was run for about 6 to 12 cycles. TCRdb reprocessed the 5' RACE reads via MiXCR and lists one record per CDR3 protein. Of roughly 680,000 distinct CDR3 sequences detected, around 52% appear once; the ten largest clones hold about 14%. What was sequenced was blood. Receptors were obtained from a woman of 80 years or more in good health.

This clonotype was recorded at least ten times. This chain uses TRBV28 with TRBJ2-5; a possible D gene is TRBD1 (5 bases). The V gene lost 2 bases and the J gene lost 4 bases, with 11 bases spanning the gap. The CDR3 has 14 residues. Per germline, CDR1 MDHEN and CDR2 SYDVKM. Here the CDR3 reads CASSLALRVETQYF. CDR3 nucleotide sequence: TGTGCCAGCAGTTTAGCCCTCAGGGTAGAGACCCAGTACTTC.

Regarding this clonotype: Relative to the germline gene, one junction end is altered; a read error may explain this. This chain uses TRBV7-2 with TRBJ2-3; 10 nucleotides match TRBD2. This CDR3 region has 16 residues. Germline values: CDR1 SGHTA, CDR2 FQGNSA. The CDR3 spells CANSSTSGVTTDTQYF. In DNA, the CDR3 is TGTGCCAACAGCTCCACTAGCGGGGTCACCACAGATACGCAGTATTTT.

This clonotype appeared many times. The gene calls are TRBV5-1 and TRBJ2-1; 8 nucleotides align to TRBD2. Germline trimming cut 5 bases from V and 9 bases from J; bases unmatched to any gene: 16. The CDR3 is 16 residues long. Germline V gene sequence: CDR1 SGHRS, CDR2 YFSETQ. The CDR3 region is CASSPASGFTRGEQFF. The CDR3 DNA reads TGCGCCAGCAGTCCGGCTAGCGGGTTTACCCGGGGTGAGCAGTTCTTC.

Only one count was recorded for this clonotype. The J gene is TRBJ2-3, the V gene TRBV27; 7 bases agree with TRBD2. CDR1 MNHEY and CDR2 SMNVEV come from the germline V gene (reference sequence). The length of the CDR3 is 17 residues. With V trimmed by 2 bases and J by 1 base, 9 bases remained unmatched. CDR3 region: CASSLAGDLPGTDTQYF. CDR3 coding DNA: TGTGCCAGCAGTTTAGCGGGGGACCTTCCCGGCACAGATACGCAGTATTTT.

The genes are TRBV5-1 and TRBJ2-3, with D unresolved. V was trimmed by 1 base and J by 2 bases, leaving 14 bases between them. Looked up from germline, CDR1 is SGHRS and CDR2 is YFSETQ. This CDR3 region has 16 residues. CDR3 nucleotides: TGCGCCAGCAGCTTGATAAGTCTGCTCGACACAGATACGCAGTATTTT. Translated: CASSLISLLDTDTQYF. The full variable domain, its missing parts supplied by reference TRBV5-1 and TRBJ2-3, is KAGVTQTPRYLIKTRGQQVTLSCSPISGHRSVSWYQQTPGQGLQFLFEYFSETQRNKGNFPGRFSGRQFSNSRSEMNVSTLELGDSALYLCASSLISLLDTDTQYFGPGTRLTVL.

Ten or more counts support this clonotype. The chain uses TRBV11-1 and TRBJ2-1; TRBD1 matches 7 bases. Germline assignment: CDR1 SGHAT and CDR2 FQDESV (reference sequence). The CDR3 is 15 amino acids. The ends lost 3 bases at V and 2 bases at J; junction bases unmatched: 4. For the CDR3, the DNA is TGTGCCAGCAGCTTCAGACAGGGCCCCTACAATGAGCAGTTCTTC. Its protein is CASSFRQGPYNEQFF. The variable domain in full, completed from reference TRBV11-1 and TRBJ2-1, reads EAEVAQSPRYKITEKSQAVAFWCDPISGHATLYWYRQILGQGPELLVQFQDESVVDDSQLPKDRFSAERLKGVDSTLKIQPAELGDSAMYLCASSFRQGPYNEQFFGPGTRLTVL.

This rearrangement joins TRBV4-1 to TRBJ2-2; D perhaps matches TRBD1 (6 bases). The germline CDR1 and CDR2 sequences are MGHRA and YSYEKL. The CDR3 has 17 amino acids. V dropped 4 bases and J dropped 5 bases, with 20 bases sitting between them. CDR3 nucleotides: TGCGCCAGCAGCCTCCCCCCTCAGGGGAAAGGGACCGGGGAGCTGTTTTTT. It codes for CASSLPPQGKGTGELFF.

The gene calls are TRBV2 and TRBJ2-2; D is ambiguous. Trimming cost V 5 bases and J 6 bases, with 10 bases left between them. Looked up from germline, CDR1 is SNHLY and CDR2 is FYNNEI. This CDR3 comprises 13 residues. The CDR3 nucleotides are TGTGCCAGCAGTAAGTCGAGATCCGGGGAGCTGTTTTTT. Amino acid sequence: CASSKSRSGELFF. Supplemented by reference TRBV2 and TRBJ2-2, the full variable domain reads EPEVTQTPSHQVTQMGQEVILRCVPISNHLYFYWYRQILGQKVEFLVSFYNNEISEKSEIFDDQFSVERPDGSNFTLKIRSTKLEDSAMYFCASSKSRSGELFFGEGSRLTVL.

The rearrangement joins TRBV27 to TRBJ2-1, with 7 bases aligning to TRBD1. The CDR3 has 19 residues. With V trimmed by 0 bases and J by 5 bases, 16 bases remained unmatched. CDR1 MNHEY and CDR2 SMNVEV come from the germline V gene (reference sequence). The CDR3, as DNA: TGTGCCAGCAGTTTATCAAGGGACAGTTTCCTCGCCTCTCACAATGAGCAGTTCTTC. This gives the protein CASSLSRDSFLASHNEQFF.

The rearrangement links TRBV29-1 to TRBJ2-5; 7 bases agree with TRBD2. The V segment lost 5 bases and the J segment 2 bases; nucleotides outside the gene matches: 11. The CDR3 is 15 residues long. Germline CDR1 reads SQVTM; CDR2 reads ANQGSEA. The CDR3 region is CSVPPWGGNQETQYF. In DNA, the CDR3 is TGCAGCGTTCCCCCGTGGGGGGGGAATCAAGAGACCCAGTACTTC.

The J gene is TRBJ2-5, the V gene TRBV11-2; TRBD1 or TRBD2 may be the D gene (6 bases each). The CDR3 spans 13 residues. The V gene lost 8 bases and the J gene lost 9 bases, with 19 bases spanning the gap. Germline lookup yields CDR1 SGHAT and CDR2 FQNNGV. The CDR3 loop reads CASGGSRSGAQYF. Written as DNA, the CDR3 is TGTGCCAGCGGGGGGAGCAGATCAGGGGCCCAGTACTTC.

This clonotype was recorded many times. The chain uses TRBV7-2 and TRBJ2-1; 9 bases align to TRBD2. This CDR3 is 15 amino acids long. Germline loops: CDR1 SGHTA, CDR2 FQGNSA. J lost 5 bases, V lost 5 bases, and 7 bases had no gene match. CDR3 DNA sequence: TGTGCCAGCAGCCGAGCCCTAGCGGGGAACAATGAGCAGTTCTTC. It is translated as CASSRALAGNNEQFF.

The chain joins TRBV20-1 to TRBJ2-3, with 8 bases that match TRBD2. The CDR3 has 17 amino acids. Germline V gene lookup returns CDR1 DFQATT and CDR2 SNEGSKA (reference sequence). J lost 0 bases, V lost 1 base, and 9 bases had no gene match. The CDR3 DNA reads TGCAGTGCTAGAGGTCGGCAGCGGGGGCACAGCACAGATACGCAGTATTTT. Translated: CSARGRQRGHSTDTQYF.

The rearrangement links TRBV7-9 to TRBJ2-3; D is uncertain. Trimming stripped 5 bases from V and 1 base from J, with 16 bases between. CDR1 is SEHNR, CDR2 FQNEAQ, per germline (reference sequence). The CDR3 extends over 16 amino acids. CDR3 sequence reads: CASSLSSRGGTDTQYF. Here the CDR3 DNA reads TGTGCCAGCAGCCTGTCGTCTCGAGGAGGCACAGATACGCAGTATTTT. The entire variable domain, with the rest obtained from reference TRBV7-9 and TRBJ2-3, is as follows: DTGVSQNPRHKITKRGQNVTFRCDPISEHNRLYWYRQTLGQGPEFLTYFQNEAQLEKSRLLSDRFSAERPKGSFSTLEIQRTEQGDSAMYLCASSLSSRGGTDTQYFGPGTRLTVL.

This clonotype was seen many times. V usage is TRBV18 and J usage is TRBJ1-1, with D possibly TRBD1 on 5 matching bases. Trimming removed 8 bases at V and 1 base at J, with 11 bases between. From germline, CDR1 is KGHSH and CDR2 LQKENI. The CDR3 is made up of 13 amino acids. CDR3 residues: CASSPQGNTEAFF. CDR3 in DNA: TGTGCCAGCAGCCCGCAGGGGAACACTGAAGCTTTCTTT.

In this sample, this clonotype turned up once. This chain connects TRBV29-1 to TRBJ2-7, with 7 bases aligning to TRBD2. The CDR3 runs 14 residues. CDR1 SQVTM and CDR2 ANQGSEA come from the germline V gene. Trimming at V came to 7 bases and at J to 1 base, leaving 10 bases not matched to a gene. The CDR3 is CSATSSGLSYEQYF. As DNA, the CDR3 is TGCAGCGCTACCTCTAGCGGACTATCCTACGAGCAGTACTTC.

With regard to this clonotype: A single base separates this from a much larger clone, so it may be a read error. The rearrangement links TRBV20-1 to TRBJ2-7; 8 bases agree with TRBD2. The CDR3 totals 14 residues. Trimming took 3 bases from V and 5 from J; bases not matched to a gene: 9. Germline V gene data show CDR1 as DFQATT and CDR2 as SNEGSKA (reference sequence). CDR3 nucleotides: TGCAGTGCTAGGTCCAAAGCGGGAGTCGACGAGCAGTACTTC. Translating gives CSARSKAGVDEQYF.

The CDR3 protein is CSVMAGRNQPQHF. The DNA of the CDR3 is TGCAGCGTGATGGCGGGAAGGAATCAGCCCCAGCATTTT. V usage is TRBV29-1 and J usage is TRBJ1-5, with no clear D. Germline CDR1 reads SQVTM; CDR2 reads ANQGSEA. V gave up 6 bases and J gave up 4 bases, with 13 bases separating them. The CDR3 spans 13 residues.

The chain couples TRBV5-1 to TRBJ2-7; the D gene is possibly TRBD1 (5 bases). Germline assignment: CDR1 SGHRS and CDR2 YFSETQ. The CDR3 is made up of 12 amino acids. Trimming left V 4 bases short and J 5 bases short, with 10 bases between. The CDR3, as DNA: TGCGCCAGCAGCCAGGGTGCCCACGAGCAGTACTTC. It specifies CASSQGAHEQYF. The full variable domain, completed using reference TRBV5-1 and TRBJ2-7, is KAGVTQTPRYLIKTRGQQVTLSCSPISGHRSVSWYQQTPGQGLQFLFEYFSETQRNKGNFPGRFSGRQFSNSRSEMNVSTLELGDSALYLCASSQGAHEQYFGPGTRLTVT.

Points on this clonotype: The junction does not match germline at one end; this may be a read error. This sequence joins TRBV4-3 and TRBJ2-1, with 13 positions matching TRBD2. Germline CDR1 LGHNA, CDR2 YSLEER. The length of the CDR3 is 18 residues. CDR3 DNA: TGCGCCAGCGGCCAAGATAGCTGGACTAGCGGGAGAAACAATAAGCAGTTCTTC. The encoded protein is CASGQDSWTSGRNNKQFF.

The rearrangement links TRBV25-1 to TRBJ2-1, with 8 nucleotides matching TRBD1. CDR1 is MGHDK, CDR2 SYGVNS, per germline. Unmatched junction bases numbered 17, after V lost 7 bases and J lost 9 bases. The CDR3 totals 16 residues. The CDR3 DNA reads as TGTGCCAGCACCAAACGGACAGGGCGTGGCTCTCCTGAGCAGTTCTTC. The encoded protein is CASTKRTGRGSPEQFF.

The genes are TRBV5-5 and TRBJ2-7, with 8 bases matching TRBD2. The DNA end is more similar to TRBJ2-5, so the J call may be wrong. CDR3 length: 13 residues. Germline lookup yields CDR1 SGHKS and CDR2 YYEKEE (reference sequence). The CDR3 protein is CASSTSGEETQYF. CDR3 nucleotide sequence: TGTGCCAGCAGCACTAGCGGTGAGGAGACCCAGTACTTC.

There are a few counts of this clonotype. The junction departs from germline at one end; a sequencing error may be responsible. The J gene is TRBJ1-1, the V gene TRBV7-9; the D gene is possibly TRBD1 (5 bases). There are 15 residues in the CDR3. Germline V CDR1 and CDR2: SEHNR, FQNEAQ (reference sequence). The DNA of the CDR3 is TGTGCCGGCAGCTTAGCGACGGGACTGGGAACTGAAGCTTTCTTT. Translating gives CAGSLATGLGTEAFF.

The gene calls are TRBV4-3 and TRBJ2-7; 12 bases are a match to TRBD2. The CDR3 contains 15 residues. J was trimmed by 1 base and V by 5 bases; bases with no gene match: 3. The V gene's germline CDR1 is LGHNA and CDR2 YSLEER. The CDR3 DNA sequence: TGCGCCAGCAGCTACGGACTAGCGGGATCCTACGAGCAGTACTTC. As protein: CASSYGLAGSYEQYF.

The gene calls are TRBV12-3 or TRBV12-4 and TRBJ1-6, with D tentatively TRBD1 (5 bases). There are 15 residues in the CDR3. Trimming took 6 bases from V and 10 from J, leaving 19 bases between them. CDR3 nucleotides: TGTGCCAGCAGCCTGTCGTCCCCTGGGGGATCACCCCTCCACTTT. Translated, it gives CASSLSSPGGSPLHF.